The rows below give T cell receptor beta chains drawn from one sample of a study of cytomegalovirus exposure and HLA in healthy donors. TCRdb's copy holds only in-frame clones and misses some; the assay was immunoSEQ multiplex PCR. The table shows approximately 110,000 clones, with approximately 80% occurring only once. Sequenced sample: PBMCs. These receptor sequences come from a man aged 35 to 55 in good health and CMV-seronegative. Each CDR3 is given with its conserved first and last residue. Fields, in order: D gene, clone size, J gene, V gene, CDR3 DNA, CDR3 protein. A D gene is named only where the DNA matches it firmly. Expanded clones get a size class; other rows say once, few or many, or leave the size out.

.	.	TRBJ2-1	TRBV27	TGTGCCAGCAGCCCCCGGGGGTTGAATGAGCAGTTCTTC	CASSPRGLNEQFF
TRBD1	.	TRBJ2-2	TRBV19	TGTGCCAGTAGTATTGACAGGGACACCGGGGAGCTGTTTTTT	CASSIDRDTGELFF
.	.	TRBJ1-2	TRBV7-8	TGTGCCAGCAGCTTAGCGGAGGGCACGTACTATGGCTACACCTTC	CASSLAEGTYYGYTF
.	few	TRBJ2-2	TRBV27	TGTGCCAGCAGTTTATCGGGAGCCGGGGAGCTGTTTTTT	CASSLSGAGELFF
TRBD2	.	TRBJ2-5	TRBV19	TGTGCCAGTAGTACTGGGACTAGCGGGGGCCAAGAGACCCAGTACTTC	CASSTGTSGGQETQYF
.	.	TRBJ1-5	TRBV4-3	TGCGCCAGCAGCCAAGAGGGGGGGCCGGGGCAGCCCCAGCATTTT	CASSQEGGPGQPQHF
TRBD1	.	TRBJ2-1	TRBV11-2	TGTGCCAGCAGCCCTCGGACAGGGTTGAATGAGCAGTTCTTC	CASSPRTGLNEQFF
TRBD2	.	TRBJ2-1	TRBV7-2	TGTGCCAGCAGCCCCCGTTTCGGGGGGGGAGGTGAGCAGTTCTTC	CASSPRFGGGGEQFF
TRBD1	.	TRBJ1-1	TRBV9	TGTGCCAGCAGCGTAGGGACCCCGGGACAGGGAAACACTGAAGCTTTCTTT	CASSVGTPGQGNTEAFF
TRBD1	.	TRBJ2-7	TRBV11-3	TGTGCCAGCGGCTTAGGTCAGGGGGCCGGCGAGCAGTACTTC	CASGLGQGAGEQYF
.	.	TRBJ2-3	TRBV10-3	TGTGCCATCAGTGAGTTAGGTGGGCAGGGCCAAAGCACAGATACGCAGTATTTT	CAISELGGQGQSTDTQYF
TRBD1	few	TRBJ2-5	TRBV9	TGTGCCAGCAGCGCCGGACAGGGGCGAATGGAGACCCAGTACTTC	CASSAGQGRMETQYF
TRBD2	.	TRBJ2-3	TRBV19	TGTGCCAGTAGTATATACTCTGGGGGGGGAGATACGCAGTATTTT	CASSIYSGGGDTQYF
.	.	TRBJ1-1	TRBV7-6	TGTGCCAGCAGCCCCGTTAGGGGAGGTGAAGCTTTCTTT	CASSPVRGGEAFF
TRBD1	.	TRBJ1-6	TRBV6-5	TGTGCCAGCAGTATCAACAGGGGGCCCAACTCACCCCTCCACTTT	CASSINRGPNSPLHF
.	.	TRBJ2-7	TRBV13	TGTGCCAGCAGCCCAGGGCAGGGAATCGGCGAGCAGTACTTC	CASSPGQGIGEQYF
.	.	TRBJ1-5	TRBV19	TGTGCCAGTAGTATAATCCGGGGTAATCAGCCCCAGCATTTT	CASSIIRGNQPQHF
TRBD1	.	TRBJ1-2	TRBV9	TGTGCCAGCACCGGGCGGGATCGGGACAGGGGGATTAACTATGGCTACACCTTC	CASTGRDRDRGINYGYTF
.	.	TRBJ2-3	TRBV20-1	TGCAGTGCCCTCAGCACAGATACGCAGTATTTT	CSALSTDTQYF
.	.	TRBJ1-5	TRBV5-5	TGTGCCAGCAGCCGGACAGACCTTAGCAATCAGCCCCAGCATTTT	CASSRTDLSNQPQHF
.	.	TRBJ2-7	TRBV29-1	TGCAGCGTCATGGACTTCCGCTCCGAGCAGTACTTC	CSVMDFRSEQYF
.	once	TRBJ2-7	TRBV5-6	TGTGCCAGCAGTGCTTTCCGGGACAACCTCTACGAGCAGTACTTC	CASSAFRDNLYEQYF
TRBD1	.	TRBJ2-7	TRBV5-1	TGCGCCAGCAGCGGGACAGGGTCGGCCTACGAGCAGTACTTC	CASSGTGSAYEQYF
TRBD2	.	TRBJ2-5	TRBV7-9	TGTGCCAGCAGCTTAATGGTAGCGGGGGTACGAGAGACCCAGTACTTC	CASSLMVAGVRETQYF
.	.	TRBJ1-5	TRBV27	TGTGCCAGCAGCTTGAGTGACATAATGCCCCAGCATTTT	CASSLSDIMPQHF
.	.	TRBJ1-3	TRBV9	TGTGCCAGCAGCCCGGGACATAATTCAATGGCTGGAAACACCATATATTTT	CASSPGHNSMAGNTIYF
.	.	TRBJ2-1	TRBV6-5	TGTGCCAGCAGCGGGAACAGACCCAATGAGCAGTTCTTC	CASSGNRPNEQFF
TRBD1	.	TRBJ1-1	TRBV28	TGTGCCAGCAGTTTTCTAGGACCCGGACAGGGGAACACTGAAGCTTTCTTT	CASSFLGPGQGNTEAFF
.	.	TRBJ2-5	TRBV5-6	TGTGCCAGCAGCTTGGAGGTGCGGGAGACCCAGTACTTC	CASSLEVRETQYF
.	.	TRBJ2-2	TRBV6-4	TGTGCCAGCAGTCGACAGGCAGCCAACACCGGGGAGCTGTTTTTT	CASSRQAANTGELFF
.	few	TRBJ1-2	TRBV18	TGTGCCAGCTCACCGATAGTTCAGACCACAGGATACTATGGCTACACCTTC	CASSPIVQTTGYYGYTF
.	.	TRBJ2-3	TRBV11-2	TGTGCCAGCAGCCCAAGTCAGGGTGGGGTGAGGGATACGCAGTATTTT	CASSPSQGGVRDTQYF
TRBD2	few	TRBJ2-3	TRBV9	TGTGCCAGCAGCGTCATTGCAGCGGGGCCCCAGGATACGCAGTATTTT	CASSVIAAGPQDTQYF
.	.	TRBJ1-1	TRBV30	TGTGCCTTCAGTTTGGAGGTAGACACTGAAGCTTTCTTT	CAFSLEVDTEAFF
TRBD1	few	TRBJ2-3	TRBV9	TGTGCCAGCAGCACGGACAGGGGACGCACAGATACGCAGTATTTT	CASSTDRGRTDTQYF
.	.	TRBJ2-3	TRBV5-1	TGCGCCAGCAGCTTGGACTCCGATACGCAGTATTTT	CASSLDSDTQYF
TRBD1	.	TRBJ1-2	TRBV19	TGTGCCAGTAGTCCCGGGACAGGGACTAACTATGGCTACACCTTC	CASSPGTGTNYGYTF
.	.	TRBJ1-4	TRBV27	TGTGCCAGCAGTTTATCCCAGGGGCCCATTAATGAAAAACTGTTTTTT	CASSLSQGPINEKLFF
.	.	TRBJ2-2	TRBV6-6	TGTGCCAGCAGCCTCGATCGCGAGGCCGGGGAGCTGTTTTTT	CASSLDREAGELFF
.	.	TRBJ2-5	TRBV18	TGTGCCAGCTCACCGCCCGCGGGACTGCAAGAGACCCAGTACTTC	CASSPPAGLQETQYF
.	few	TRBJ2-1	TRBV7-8	TGTGCCAGCAACCCCACTAGTACCAAACTTTACAATGAGCAGTTCTTC	CASNPTSTKLYNEQFF
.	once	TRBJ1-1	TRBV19	TGTGCCAGTAGTATAGTATTTTCAGGGGCCGCTGAAGCTTTCTTT	CASSIVFSGAAEAFF
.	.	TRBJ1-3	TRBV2	TGTGCCAGCAACCCTGACAGGAGCTCTGGAAACACCATATATTTT	CASNPDRSSGNTIYF
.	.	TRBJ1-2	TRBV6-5	TGTGCCAGCAGTAACGCAGGGGTTAACTATGGCTACACCTTC	CASSNAGVNYGYTF
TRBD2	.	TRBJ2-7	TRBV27	TGTGCCAGCAGATATAGCGGGGGGGCGGCCTACGAGCAGTACTTC	CASRYSGGAAYEQYF
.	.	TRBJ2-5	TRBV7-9	TGTGCCAGCAGCTTAGTCTCTCTAGCCGCAGAGACCCAGTACTTC	CASSLVSLAAETQYF
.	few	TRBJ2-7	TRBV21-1	TGTGCCAGCAGACCCCGGTCAGGCCTTTCCTACGAGCAGTACTTC	CASRPRSGLSYEQYF
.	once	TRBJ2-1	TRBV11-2	TGTGCCAGCAGCTTACCCGGGATTGGGACCTACAATGAGCAGTTCTTC	CASSLPGIGTYNEQFF
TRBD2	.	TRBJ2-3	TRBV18	TGTGCCAGCTCGAAGCGGGAGTTGCCAAGAGATACGCAGTATTTT	CASSKRELPRDTQYF
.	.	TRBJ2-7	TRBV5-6	TGTGCCAGCAGCGACCGGGGCAGGGGCTACGAGCAGTACTTC	CASSDRGRGYEQYF
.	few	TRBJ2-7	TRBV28	TGTGCCAGCAGTACGACAGTCTACGAGCAGTACTTC	CASSTTVYEQYF
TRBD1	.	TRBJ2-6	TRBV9	TGTGCCAGCAGCGCGGGACAGGGGTTTACTGGGGCCAACGTCCTGACTTTC	CASSAGQGFTGANVLTF
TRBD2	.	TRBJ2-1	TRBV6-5	TGTGCCACCAGGACTAGTTCCTACAATGAGCAGTTCTTC	CATRTSSYNEQFF
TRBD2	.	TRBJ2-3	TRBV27	TGTGCCAGCACAAGACTAGCGGGGGGGCGTGGAGATACGCAGTATTTT	CASTRLAGGRGDTQYF
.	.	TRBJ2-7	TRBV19	TGTGCCAGTAGTGCAGGGGCCGGCAACGAGCAGTACTTC	CASSAGAGNEQYF
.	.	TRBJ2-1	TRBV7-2	TGTGCCAGCACGGGCGGGGCATCCTACAATGAGCAGTTCTTC	CASTGGASYNEQFF
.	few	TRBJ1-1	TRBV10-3	TGTGCCATCTCAGGACAAAACATGAACACTGAAGCTTTCTTT	CAISGQNMNTEAFF
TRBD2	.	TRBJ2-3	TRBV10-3	TGTGCCACAACCCCCGGGGCGGGGGGGACCACAGATACGCAGTATTTT	CATTPGAGGTTDTQYF
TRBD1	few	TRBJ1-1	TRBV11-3	TGTGCCAGCAGCGGACCGGGACAGGGCGCTGAAGCTTTCTTT	CASSGPGQGAEAFF